One and the same sample provided the 27 T cell receptor beta chains below, sequenced in a study of identical twins. TCRdb re-analysed the 5' RACE reads in MiXCR, keeping a single row per CDR3 protein. Of fewer than 550,000 distinct CDR3 sequences in the sample, roughly an eighth were seen once. In addition, the sample was reused for a study of yellow fever vaccine responses in identical twins.

Specimen: CD4+ T cells sorted from blood. The receptors derive from a woman aged 18-29 years in good health.

V is TRBV29-1 and J is TRBJ1-4; D ambiguous. Germline CDR1 and CDR2: SQVTM and ANQGSEA. The V end lost 4 bases, the J end lost 5 bases, and 11 bases lay between the germline ends. The CDR3 contains 13 residues. The CDR3 loop reads CSVAERENEKLFF. DNA of the CDR3: TGCAGCGTTGCCGAAAGGGAAAATGAAAAACTGTTTTTT.

This clonotype was picked up a small number of times. The J gene is TRBJ2-1, the V gene TRBV11-2; the match to TRBD1 covers 7 bases. This CDR3 region has 15 residues. The V segment lost 3 bases and the J segment 3 bases; nucleotides outside the gene matches: 5. CDR1 SGHAT and CDR2 FQNNGV come from the germline V gene. DNA of the CDR3: TGTGCCAGCAGCTTCCCGGGACAGTTCTACAATGAGCAGTTCTTC. Protein: CASSFPGQFYNEQFF.

V usage is TRBV24-1 and J usage is TRBJ2-1; 8 bases match TRBD2. Germline values: CDR1 KGHDR, CDR2 SFDVKD. The V gene end was trimmed by 8 bases and the J gene end by 3 bases; junction bases not matched to a gene: 8. The CDR3 length is 15 residues. The CDR3 DNA sequence: TGTGCCACCAATCCGGGGGGGGCAAACTACAATGAGCAGTTCTTC. Translation gives CATNPGGANYNEQFF.

The rearrangement links TRBV4-3 to TRBJ2-1; 9 bases line up with TRBD2. Per the germline V gene, CDR1 is LGHNA and CDR2 is YSLEER. Trimming at V came to 5 bases and at J to 9 bases, leaving 14 bases not matched to a gene. This CDR3 has 16 amino acids. The CDR3 spells CASSALGAGGPSEQFF. The CDR3 DNA reads as TGCGCCAGCAGCGCCTTGGGGGCGGGAGGGCCTAGTGAGCAGTTCTTC.

This clonotype has more than one count but fewer than ten. The rearrangement links TRBV14 to TRBJ2-2; 10 bases fit TRBD2. J lost 5 bases, V lost 0 bases, and 12 bases had no gene match. The CDR3 length is 19 residues. CDR1 is SGHDN, CDR2 FVKESK, per germline. The CDR3 is CASSQDRWASGRITGELFF. Here the CDR3 DNA reads TGTGCCAGCAGCCAAGATCGATGGGCTAGCGGGAGAATAACCGGGGAGCTGTTTTTT.

This chain's CDR3 is CAISEAGYEQYF. DNA of the CDR3: TGTGCCATCAGTGAGGCGGGGTACGAGCAGTACTTC. The chain has TRBV10-3 and TRBJ2-7; a possible D gene is TRBD2 (6 bases). Per germline, CDR1 ENHRY and CDR2 SYGVKD. This CDR3 has 12 amino acids. Trimming cost V 2 bases and J 4 bases, with 6 bases left between them.

The CDR3 is CASSQWTASNEKLFF. In DNA form, the CDR3 reads TGCGCCAGCAGCCAGTGGACAGCATCTAATGAAAAACTGTTTTTT. The genes are TRBV4-1 and TRBJ1-4; perhaps TRBD1 as D (6 bases). This CDR3 has 15 amino acids. Germline CDR1 MGHRA, CDR2 YSYEKL. Trimming took 3 bases from V and 3 from J, leaving 11 bases between them.

The gene calls are TRBV7-8 and TRBJ1-6; no reliable D call. This CDR3 is built from 17 residues. The V and J ends lost 2 bases and 13 bases respectively, with 24 bases between them. The germline V gene encodes CDR1 SGHVS and CDR2 FQNEAQ. The CDR3 loop reads CASSLIINGDLIHPLHF. CDR3 DNA sequence: TGTGCCAGCAGCTTAATAATCAATGGAGATCTTATTCACCCCCTCCACTTT.

The J gene is TRBJ2-7, the V gene TRBV27, with 8 bases aligning to TRBD2. Germline CDR1 reads MNHEY; CDR2 reads SMNVEV (reference sequence). The CDR3 has 16 amino acids. Losses at the gene ends were 4 bases for V and 7 bases for J; bases not matched to a gene: 15. The CDR3 DNA reads as TGTGCCAGCAGTTCCTTAGCAGCGGGAGAACGAGGGGAGCAGTACTTC. Encoded protein: CASSSLAAGERGEQYF.

This rearrangement joins TRBV11-2 to TRBJ1-1, with 9 bases fitting TRBD1. The CDR3 runs 16 residues. Germline V lookup: CDR1 SGHAT, CDR2 FQNNGV. The ends lost 2 bases at V and 6 bases at J; junction bases unmatched: 10. The CDR3 reads CASSLRGQGRFPEAFF. As DNA, the CDR3 is TGTGCCAGCAGCTTAAGGGGACAGGGCCGATTCCCTGAAGCTTTCTTT. The entire variable domain, with the rest obtained from reference TRBV11-2 and TRBJ1-1, is as follows: EAGVAQSPRYKIIEKRQSVAFWCNPISGHATLYWYQQILGQGPKLLIQFQNNGVVDDSQLPKDRFSAERLKGVDSTLKIQPAKLEDSAVYLCASSLRGQGRFPEAFFGQGTRLTVV.

A few counts support this clonotype. The V gene is TRBV12-3 or TRBV12-4, the J gene TRBJ2-5; D gene unclear. CDR3 length: 14 amino acids. The ends were cut back, 6 bases at V and 1 base at J, with 12 bases in the middle. The chain's CDR3 is CASRRDMAQETQYF. CDR3 bases: TGTGCCAGCAGGAGAGACATGGCCCAAGAGACCCAGTACTTC.

This clonotype appeared a few times. CDR3 coding DNA: TGCAGTGCTAGGGGGCAGAGCTTAAACTCTGGGGCCAACGTCCTGACTTTC. Encoded protein: CSARGQSLNSGANVLTF. The chain combines TRBV20-1 with TRBJ2-6; TRBD1 is a possible D gene (5 bases). Trimming shortened V by 3 bases and J by 0 bases, and 15 bases separated the two germline ends. The CDR3 runs to 17 residues. Germline V lookup: CDR1 DFQATT, CDR2 SNEGSKA (reference sequence).

The chain has TRBV29-1 and TRBJ2-7; TRBD2 might be the D (6 bases). From germline, CDR1 is SQVTM and CDR2 ANQGSEA. CDR3 length: 11 residues. Deletions cut 4 bases from V and 3 bases from J, with 7 bases between. In DNA form, the CDR3 reads TGCAGCGTTGCGGGGGACTACGAGCAGTACTTC. This encodes CSVAGDYEQYF.

This clonotype showed up just a few times. The chain employs TRBV20-1 and TRBJ2-1; D gene uncertain. V dropped 3 bases and J dropped 1 base, with 16 bases sitting between them. Germline V CDR1 and CDR2: DFQATT, SNEGSKA (reference sequence). This CDR3 contains 16 residues. This CDR3 reads CSASGQPVGSYNEQFF. Written as DNA, the CDR3 is TGCAGTGCTAGTGGCCAGCCGGTCGGATCCTACAATGAGCAGTTCTTC.

The chain couples TRBV20-1 to TRBJ2-3; 8 bases map to TRBD1. This CDR3 contains 15 residues. With 6 bases clipped from V and 2 bases from J, the junction kept 10 bases outside the gene matches. Germline CDR1 reads DFQATT; CDR2 reads SNEGSKA (reference sequence). The CDR3 coding sequence is TGCAGTGCGCCTCTGACAGGGGCTGACACAGATACGCAGTATTTT. Translation gives CSAPLTGADTDTQYF.

The chain carries TRBV15 and TRBJ2-2; tentatively, D is TRBD1 or TRBD2 (5 bases each). V lost 0 bases and J 5 bases, leaving 7 bases between the germline ends. There are 14 residues in the CDR3. Germline V gives CDR1 LNHNV, CDR2 YYDKDF (reference sequence). This chain's CDR3 is CATSRDGGTGELFF. The CDR3 DNA reads TGTGCCACCAGCAGAGATGGGGGAACCGGGGAGCTGTTTTTT.

The rearrangement uses TRBV25-1 and TRBJ2-7; D may match TRBD1 or TRBD2 (5 bases each). The CDR3 runs 14 residues. The germline CDR1 and CDR2 sequences are MGHDK and SYGVNS. With 2 bases removed from V and 1 base from J, the gap between germline ends came to 9 bases. The CDR3 is CASSEQGVSYEQYF. The CDR3 DNA reads as TGTGCCAGCAGTGAACAGGGAGTATCCTACGAGCAGTACTTC.

V and J are TRBV18 and TRBJ2-5; 8 bases are a match to TRBD1. The CDR3 runs to 15 residues. Per the germline V gene, CDR1 is KGHSH and CDR2 is LQKENI. V gave up 3 bases and J gave up 0 bases; unmatched junction bases: 3. In DNA form, the CDR3 reads TGTGCCAGCTCACCCGGACAGGGAAACCAAGAGACCCAGTACTTC. It codes for CASSPGQGNQETQYF.

This clonotype was observed a few times. The rearrangement joins TRBV20-1 to TRBJ2-1; D tentatively reads TRBD1 or TRBD2 (6 bases each). CDR1 is DFQATT and CDR2 is SNEGSKA in the germline V gene (reference sequence). The CDR3 has 19 amino acids. V lost 4 bases, J lost 3 bases, and 28 bases lay in between. The chain's CDR3 is CSATRGRRGADLSYNEQFF. In DNA form, the CDR3 reads TGCAGTGCTACCCGGGGGCGCCGGGGAGCGGACCTCAGCTACAATGAGCAGTTCTTC.

This clonotype was seen only a few times. The chain combines TRBV6-2 or TRBV6-3 with TRBJ2-7; 8 nucleotides agree with TRBD1. Germline V gene data show CDR1 as MNHEY and CDR2 as SVGEGT. This CDR3 has 14 amino acids. J lost 4 bases, V lost 2 bases, and 4 bases had no gene match. The CDR3 here is CASSYAQGAYEQYF. The CDR3 DNA reads TGTGCCAGCAGTTACGCTCAGGGGGCGTACGAGCAGTACTTC.

There are many counts of this clonotype. The CDR3 nucleotides read TGTGCCAGCAGAAAACAGCAACTAGCGAACACCGGGGAGCTGTTTTTT. Amino acids: CASRKQQLANTGELFF. The V and J genes are TRBV3-1 and TRBJ2-2, with D maybe TRBD2 (5 bases). From germline, CDR1 is LGHDT and CDR2 YNNKEL (reference sequence). Trimming left V 6 bases short and J 0 bases short, with 14 bases between. The CDR3 runs to 16 residues.

The table lists this clonotype with a few counts. The V call is TRBV5-1, the J call TRBJ1-6; tentative D call: TRBD1 (6 bases). Germline loops: CDR1 SGHRS, CDR2 YFSETQ. The CDR3 extends over 14 amino acids. V lost 2 bases to trimming and J lost 12 bases, with 15 bases between them. The CDR3 is CASSLGDKLEPLHF. In DNA form, the CDR3 reads TGCGCCAGCAGCTTAGGGGACAAGTTGGAACCCCTCCACTTT.

In its sample, this clonotype was seen many times. CDR3 sequence (DNA): TGTGCCAGCAGCCAAACACAGGCTAGCTCCTACGAGCAGTACTTC. Amino acid sequence: CASSQTQASSYEQYF. The rearrangement links TRBV3-1 to TRBJ2-7; weak D call: TRBD1 (5 bases). Germline CDR1 is LGHDT and CDR2 is YNNKEL (reference sequence). This CDR3 contains 15 residues. The V end lost 2 bases, the J end lost 0 bases, and 11 bases lay between the germline ends.

This clonotype has only one observation. This sequence joins TRBV6-2 or TRBV6-3 and TRBJ2-7; 15 nucleotides line up with TRBD2. The V gene's germline CDR1 is MNHEY and CDR2 SVGEGT. CDR3 length: 22 residues. V lost 2 bases to trimming and J lost 3 bases; unmatched junction nucleotides: 20. This CDR3 is CASSYPQDRQGLAGGHVYEQYF. The CDR3 DNA reads TGTGCCAGCAGTTACCCGCAGGACAGGCAGGGACTAGCGGGAGGACATGTCTACGAGCAGTACTTC.

In its sample, this clonotype was seen a few times. The chain carries TRBV12-3 or TRBV12-4 and TRBJ2-7; 7 bases line up with TRBD2. CDR3 length: 16 residues. The V segment lost 5 bases and the J segment 0 bases; nucleotides outside the gene matches: 10. DNA of the CDR3: TGTGCCAGCAGTAAAATAATCGGGAGGCGCTCCTACGAGCAGTACTTC. This sequence encodes CASSKIIGRRSYEQYF.

This chain joins TRBV27 and TRBJ2-7; D is perhaps TRBD1 or TRBD2 (5 bases each). CDR3 length: 13 amino acids. V lost 6 bases, J lost 3 bases, and 12 bases lay in between. Germline V lookup: CDR1 MNHEY, CDR2 SMNVEV (reference sequence). The chain's CDR3 is CASSGTEHYEQYF. In nucleotides, the CDR3 is TGTGCCAGCAGCGGGACGGAGCACTACGAGCAGTACTTC.

This clonotype was seen more than once but under ten times. The gene calls are TRBV5-1 and TRBJ2-2; 8 nucleotides line up with TRBD1. Losses at the gene ends were 4 bases for V and 4 bases for J; bases not matched to a gene: 6. This CDR3 has 15 amino acids. Germline lookup yields CDR1 SGHRS and CDR2 YFSETQ. The CDR3 DNA reads TGCGCCAGCAGCCTCGGACAGGGCATCACCGGGGAGCTGTTTTTT. It specifies CASSLGQGITGELFF.